The 16 T cell receptor beta chains presented below share a single source sample, sequenced in a study of CD8 T cells in ankylosing spondylitis. TCRdb ran MiXCR on the 5' RACE reads and lists one entry per CDR3 protein. This sample has under 300,000 distinct CDR3 sequences, with around a tenth found just once. The sample consisted of blood, either unsorted or a sorted T cell fraction (not recorded which). The receptors were sampled from a male donor with ankylosing spondylitis or in good health (not recorded which).

This clonotype was detected ten times or more. The chain carries TRBV7-2 and TRBJ1-2; D gene ambiguous. Germline-derived CDR1 and CDR2 are SGHTA and FQGNSA. CDR3 length equals 14 residues. The V gene lost 1 base and the J gene lost 0 bases, with 6 bases spanning the gap. This chain's CDR3 is CASSLDSTNYGYTF. The CDR3 bases are TGTGCCAGCAGCTTAGACAGCACTAACTATGGCTACACCTTC.

This clonotype was recorded at least ten times. The chain combines TRBV4-2 with TRBJ2-7, with D possibly being TRBD2 (6 bases). Deletions cut 1 base from V and 5 bases from J, with 12 bases between. The germline V gene has CDR1 LGHNA and CDR2 YNFKEQ. The CDR3 length is 14 residues. The CDR3 DNA follows: TGTGCCAGCAGCCAAGCGGCGGGAAGGGACGAGCAGTACTTC. Protein product: CASSQAAGRDEQYF.

This clonotype showed up many times. CDR3 coding DNA: TGCGCCAGCAGAGCACAGGGGATGAACACTGAAGCTTTCTTT. Protein: CASRAQGMNTEAFF. V usage is TRBV5-1 and J usage is TRBJ1-1, with TRBD1 identical over 7 bases. V lost 5 bases, J lost 0 bases, and 4 bases stayed unmatched. Germline values: CDR1 SGHRS, CDR2 YFSETQ. The CDR3 runs to 14 residues.

A note on this clonotype: At one of its ends the junction is not consistent with the germline gene, which may arise from a read error. CDR3 nucleotide sequence: TGTGCCAGCAGCTTGATTAGCGGGGGGGTATCCTACAGTGAGCAGTTCTTC. Its translation is CASSLISGGVSYSEQFF. The chain joins TRBV5-6 to TRBJ2-1; TRBD2 matches at 11 bases. Germline V CDR1 and CDR2: SGHDT, YYEEEE. The CDR3 extends over 17 amino acids.

This clonotype was seen only once. V is TRBV27 and J is TRBJ2-1; D gene unclear. The germline CDR1 and CDR2 sequences are MNHEY and SMNVEV (reference sequence). The V end lost 8 bases, the J end lost 8 bases, and 10 bases lay between the germline ends. The CDR3 is 11 amino acids. The CDR3 bases are TGTGCCAGCGCAGGTGCGGATGAGCAGTTCTTC. It yields the protein CASAGADEQFF.

This clonotype was counted a few times. The chain couples TRBV20-1 to TRBJ2-1; 10 nucleotides line up with TRBD2. The length of the CDR3 is 14 residues. The V gene's germline CDR1 is DFQATT and CDR2 SNEGSKA (reference sequence). With V trimmed by 5 bases and J by 6 bases, 7 bases remained unmatched. The DNA for the CDR3 is TGCAGTGCTGATCCTAGCGGGGGCGTCAATGAGCAGTTCTTC. It is translated as CSADPSGGVNEQFF.

J is TRBJ2-3 and V is TRBV5-1; TRBD1 is a possible D gene (6 bases). Trimming shortened V by 4 bases and J by 1 base, and 16 bases separated the two germline ends. CDR3 length: 16 residues. Germline CDR1 SGHRS, CDR2 YFSETQ. The CDR3 is CASSIRDTFGTDTQYF. Written as DNA, the CDR3 is TGCGCCAGCAGCATCCGGGACACCTTCGGCACAGATACGCAGTATTTT.

Comment on this clonotype: This may be a read error: a much more frequent sequence differs by one nucleotide. The CDR3 is CASSYQLAGGSPKSYEQYF. The CDR3 DNA reads TGTGCCAGCAGCTACCAGCTGGCGGGCGGGAGCCCAAAGAGTTACGAGCAGTACTTC. The chain uses TRBV7-8 and TRBJ2-7, with 7 bases aligning to TRBD2. Germline CDR1 and CDR2: SGHVS and FQNEAQ. J was trimmed by 4 bases and V by 4 bases; bases with no gene match: 22. This CDR3 is built from 19 residues. Together with reference TRBV7-8 and TRBJ2-7, the CDR3 gives the full variable domain: GAGVSQSPRYKVAKRGQDVALRCDPISGHVSLFWYQQALGQGPEFLTYFQNEAQLDKSGLPSDRFFAERPEGSVSTLKIQRTQQEDSAVYLCASSYQLAGGSPKSYEQYFGPGTRLTVT.

Many counts were recorded for this clonotype. The chain has TRBV5-1 and TRBJ2-1, with 10 bases lining up with TRBD2. V shed 1 base and J 6 bases; nucleotides not matched to a gene: 1. Looked up from germline, CDR1 is SGHRS and CDR2 is YFSETQ. This CDR3 spans 14 amino acids. In DNA, the CDR3 is TGCGCCAGCAGCTTGACTAGCGGGATCAATGAGCAGTTCTTC. It is translated as CASSLTSGINEQFF.

This clonotype occurred a few times. The V gene is TRBV18, the J gene TRBJ2-5; no firm D call. This CDR3 comprises 14 residues. V was shortened by 3 bases and J by 1 base, with 9 bases between the two germline ends. CDR1 and CDR2 from the germline V gene are KGHSH and LQKENI. In nucleotides, the CDR3 is TGTGCCAGCTCACCGGCGGCTATCCAAGAGACCCAGTACTTC. Protein product: CASSPAAIQETQYF.

The CDR3 DNA sequence: TGCAGCGTTGGGGCTAGCGGGAAACTCTACAATGAGCAGTTCTTC. Protein sequence: CSVGASGKLYNEQFF. V and J are TRBV29-1 and TRBJ2-1; 9 nucleotides align to TRBD2. CDR1 and CDR2 from the germline V gene are SQVTM and ANQGSEA. V was pared by 4 bases and J by 3 bases, with 7 bases of the junction left unmatched. CDR3 size: 15 residues.

Regarding this clonotype: Sequence at one end of the junction differs from germline and may be a read error. The rearrangement joins TRBV3-1 to TRBJ1-5; D might be TRBD1 (6 bases). Germline V CDR1 and CDR2: LGHDT, YNNKEL (reference sequence). This CDR3 has 16 residues. The CDR3 region has the DNA TGTGCCTGCAGCCGGGGGCTGGGCAATAGCAATCAGCCCCAGCATTTT. Translation gives CACSRGLGNSNQPQHF. Drawing the rest from reference TRBV3-1 and TRBJ1-5, the complete variable domain is DTAVSQTPKYLVTQMGNDKSIKCEQNLGHDTMYWYKQDSKKFLKIMFSYNNKELIINETVPNRFSPKSPDKAHLNLHINSLELGDSAVYFCACSRGLGNSNQPQHFGDGTRLSIL.

With regard to this clonotype: A clone one base away is much larger, so this may be a read error. The genes are TRBV3-1 and TRBJ2-7; a weak D match, TRBD2 (5 bases). Germline V lookup: CDR1 LGHDT, CDR2 YNNKEL (reference sequence). This CDR3 spans 15 amino acids. The CDR3 nucleotides read TGTGCCGGCAGCCAATTAGGGATAGGAGGCCACGAGCAGTACTTC. It codes for CAGSQLGIGGHEQYF.

Ten or more counts support this clonotype. V usage is TRBV5-1 and J usage is TRBJ1-1; D remains unclear. Germline V gene data show CDR1 as SGHRS and CDR2 as YFSETQ. Trimming left V 2 bases short and J 1 base short, with 9 bases between. The CDR3 sequence is 14 residues long. CDR3 protein: CASSLGWGNTEAFF. CDR3 DNA sequence: TGCGCCAGCAGCTTAGGGTGGGGGAACACTGAAGCTTTCTTT.

Many counts were recorded for this clonotype. The chain employs TRBV20-1 and TRBJ1-2; tentatively, D is TRBD1 (5 bases). Germline values: CDR1 DFQATT, CDR2 SNEGSKA (reference sequence). This CDR3 is 15 amino acids long. V lost 3 bases, J lost 4 bases, and 18 bases lay in between. The CDR3 nucleotides are TGCAGTGCTAGTGCCCCAGGGTTTGGTCTCTATGGCTACACCTTC. Translating it yields CSASAPGFGLYGYTF.

The J gene is TRBJ2-2, the V gene TRBV28; 7 nucleotides match TRBD1. This CDR3 has 16 amino acids. Germline loops: CDR1 MDHEN, CDR2 SYDVKM. V trimming: 5 bases; J trimming: 5 bases; junction bases outside the gene matches: 11. CDR3 nucleotides: TGTGCCAGCAGTATACCCCGGGACAGCGTAACCGGGGAGCTGTTTTTT. Translating it yields CASSIPRDSVTGELFF.